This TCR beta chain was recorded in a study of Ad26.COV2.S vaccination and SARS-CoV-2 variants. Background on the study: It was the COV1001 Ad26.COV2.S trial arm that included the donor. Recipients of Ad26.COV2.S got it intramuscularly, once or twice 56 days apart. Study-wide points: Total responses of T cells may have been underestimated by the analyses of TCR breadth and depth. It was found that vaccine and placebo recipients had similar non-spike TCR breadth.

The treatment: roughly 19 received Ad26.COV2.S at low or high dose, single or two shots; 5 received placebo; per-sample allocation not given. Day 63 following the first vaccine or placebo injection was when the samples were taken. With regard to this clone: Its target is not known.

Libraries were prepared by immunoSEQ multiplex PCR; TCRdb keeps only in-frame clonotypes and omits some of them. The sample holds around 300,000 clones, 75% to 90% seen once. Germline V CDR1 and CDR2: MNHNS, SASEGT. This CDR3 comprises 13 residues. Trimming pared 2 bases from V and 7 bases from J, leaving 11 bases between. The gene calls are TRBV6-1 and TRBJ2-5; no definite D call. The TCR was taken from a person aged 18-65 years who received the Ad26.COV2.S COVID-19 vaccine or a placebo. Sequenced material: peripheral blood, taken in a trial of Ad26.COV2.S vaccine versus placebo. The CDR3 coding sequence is TGTGCCAGCAGTGAAATGGGGTACGGGACCCAGTACTTC. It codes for CASSEMGYGTQYF.